This T cell receptor (beta chain) was sequenced in a study of OX40 agonist ivuxolimab in advanced cancers. The CDR3 sequence is 18 residues long. The method was immunoSEQ multiplex PCR; TCRdb's version includes in-frame clones alone and lacks a portion of them. The sample lists around 60,000 clones, approximately 90% occurring once. The TCR comes from an adult with an advanced solid tumor such as melanoma, head and neck, liver or kidney cancer. The chain combines TRBV21-1 with TRBJ2-7; no check of the table's D call, TRBD2, against the DNA was made. TRBV21-1 is a pseudogene segment. The sample here was CD4+ or CD8+ T cells sorted from blood, taken in a trial of the OX40 agonist ivuxolimab. DNA for the CDR3: TGTGCCAGCAGCAAATGGGCCGGGACTAGGGAAGGGACCTACGAGCAGTACTTC. Protein sequence: CASSKWAGTREGTYEQYF.